This is a list of T cell receptor beta chains from one sample in a study of shared clonotypes between healthy human individuals. Using immunoSEQ multiplex PCR, the repertoire was profiled, and TCRdb retains in-frame clones only, with some absent. The data show around 500,000 clones, 60% to 85% seen once. The sequenced sample consisted of PBMCs. These receptors originate from a woman between 40 and 50 years old in good health. Some clones in this sample may be carry-over from other donors' samples. Both conserved end residues are part of each CDR3. The D gene is left open where the match is weak. Size tells how often a clone was seen (once, few, many) or the class of an expanded clone, and some rows leave it out.

-,-,TRBV7-3,TRBJ2-2,CASSLIGGDTGELFF,TGTGCCAGCAGCTTAATTGGCGGGGACACCGGGGAGCTGTTTTTT
many,TRBD1,TRBV5-1,TRBJ1-1,CASSLTEQGATEAFF,TGCGCCAGCAGCTTGACCGAACAGGGGGCGACTGAAGCTTTCTTT
-,-,TRBV6-6,TRBJ2-1,CASTPTGVSYNEQFF,TGTGCCAGCACCCCTACGGGAGTGTCCTACAATGAGCAGTTCTTC
-,TRBD1,TRBV7-3,TRBJ2-3,CASSLGQGTDTQYF,TGTGCCAGCAGCCTGGGACAGGGGACCGATACGCAGTATTTT
-,-,TRBV6-6,TRBJ1-2,CASSPGASYGYTF,TGTGCCAGCAGTCCTGGGGCGAGTTATGGCTACACCTTC
-,-,TRBV5-1,TRBJ2-1,CASSLLASGSSYNEQFF,TGCGCCAGCAGCTTACTAGCTTCCGGAAGCTCCTACAATGAGCAGTTCTTC
-,TRBD2,TRBV5-4,TRBJ2-2,CASSFGTSGSTGELFF,TGTGCCAGCAGCTTTGGGACTAGCGGGAGCACCGGGGAGCTGTTTTTT
few,-,TRBV11-2,TRBJ1-1,CASSQRENTEAFF,TGTGCCAGCAGTCAAAGGGAGAACACTGAAGCTTTCTTT
-,-,TRBV2,TRBJ2-7,CASSEFRIYEQYF,TGTGCCAGCAGTGAATTCAGGATCTACGAGCAGTACTTC
-,-,TRBV7-6,TRBJ1-4,CASSSQGGRNEKLFF,TGTGCCAGCAGCTCGCAGGGAGGGCGGAACGAAAAACTGTTTTTT
-,-,TRBV7-3,TRBJ1-2,CASSPATGFYGYTF,TGTGCCAGCAGCCCCGCGACAGGATTCTATGGCTACACCTTC
few,-,TRBV7-9,TRBJ2-3,CASSGGVETDTQYF,TGTGCCAGCAGCGGCGGCGTTGAGACAGATACGCAGTATTTT
-,TRBD1,TRBV28,TRBJ1-2,CASSEPATGTYGYTF,TGTGCCAGCAGTGAACCAGCGACAGGGACCTATGGCTACACCTTC
-,-,TRBV7-2,TRBJ1-4,CASSPIPAPSEKLFF,TGTGCCAGCAGCCCGATCCCAGCCCCAAGTGAAAAACTGTTTTTT
few,-,TRBV28,TRBJ1-1,CASSSQNTEAFF,TGTGCCAGCAGTTCCCAGAACACTGAAGCTTTCTTT
once,TRBD2,TRBV4-3,TRBJ2-7,CASSQRLAGEVEQYF,TGCGCCAGCAGCCAGCGACTAGCGGGAGAAGTCGAGCAGTACTTC
once,-,TRBV18,TRBJ2-7,CASSPNRDNEQYF,TGTGCCAGCTCACCAAACCGGGACAACGAGCAGTACTTC
-,-,TRBV5-4,TRBJ1-2,CASSTTGTSYGYTF,TGTGCCAGCAGCACTACCGGGACAAGCTATGGCTACACCTTC
-,-,TRBV6-5,TRBJ2-7,CASSPRQIFYEQYF,TGTGCCAGCAGCCCCCGACAAATCTTCTACGAGCAGTACTTC
-,-,TRBV6-6,TRBJ2-7,CASKGTNYYEQYF,TGTGCCAGCAAAGGGACAAATTACTACGAGCAGTACTTC
-,-,TRBV7-8,TRBJ1-1,CASSLVIGVGAFF,TGTGCCAGCAGCTTGGTGATAGGGGTCGGAGCTTTCTTT
-,TRBD2,TRBV27,TRBJ2-2,CASSFRSGLRLAGDAGELFF,TGTGCCAGCAGTTTTCGGTCCGGCCTAAGACTAGCGGGAGATGCCGGGGAGCTGTTTTTT